These T cell receptor beta chains were read from a single sample in a study of T cell changes during pregnancy in multiple sclerosis. TCRdb's copy holds only in-frame clones and misses some; the assay was immunoSEQ multiplex PCR. The data show about 40,000 clones, roughly 92% seen once. Sample: CD4+ T cells from peripheral blood mononuclear cells, taken before pregnancy. The receptors here all came from a female donor with multiple sclerosis, enrolled in a pregnancy study. The CDR3 runs from the conserved cysteine through the conserved F or W. Each record gives: D gene, J gene, V gene, clone size, CDR3 DNA, CDR3 protein. A D gene is named only where the DNA matches it firmly. Clone size appears in some rows only: once, few, many, or a class for an expanded clone.

d_gene: TRBD1; j_gene: TRBJ2-3; v_gene: TRBV5-4; abundance: .; CDR3nt: TGTGCCAGCAGTCCGCCGGGGACAGGATCCACAGATACGCAGTATTTT; CDR3aa: CASSPPGTGSTDTQYF
d_gene: TRBD1; j_gene: TRBJ2-7; v_gene: TRBV5-1; abundance: once; CDR3nt: TGCGCCAGCTCCGAGGGGGACAGGGTCTCCTACGAGCAGTACTTC; CDR3aa: CASSEGDRVSYEQYF
d_gene: TRBD2; j_gene: TRBJ2-1; v_gene: TRBV2; abundance: .; CDR3nt: TGTGCCAGCAACAGCTATAGCGGGCCGAGCTCCTACAATGAGCAGTTCTTC; CDR3aa: CASNSYSGPSSYNEQFF
d_gene: TRBD2; j_gene: TRBJ2-1; v_gene: TRBV25-1; abundance: .; CDR3nt: TGTGCCAGCACTCGAGCGGGAGGGTCCTACAATGAGCAGTTCTTC; CDR3aa: CASTRAGGSYNEQFF
d_gene: .; j_gene: TRBJ2-4; v_gene: TRBV7-5; abundance: .; CDR3nt: TGTGCCAGAAGCTTATGTCTAGCGGGAGAGAAAAACATTCAGTACTTC; CDR3aa: CARSLCLAGEKNIQYF
d_gene: .; j_gene: TRBJ2-7; v_gene: TRBV28; abundance: .; CDR3nt: TGTGCCAGCAGGACTAGTTCAGACTCCTACGAGCAGTACTTC; CDR3aa: CASRTSSDSYEQYF
d_gene: .; j_gene: TRBJ1-2; v_gene: TRBV28; abundance: .; CDR3nt: TGTGCCAGCATAACTGGACAGATCAACTATGGCTACACCTTC; CDR3aa: CASITGQINYGYTF
d_gene: .; j_gene: TRBJ2-3; v_gene: TRBV27; abundance: once; CDR3nt: TGTGCCAGCAGTTTCCGACTAAGAGATACGCAGTATTTT; CDR3aa: CASSFRLRDTQYF
d_gene: TRBD1; j_gene: TRBJ1-2; v_gene: TRBV27; abundance: .; CDR3nt: TGTGCCAGCACCCCAGACAGGGGGGAAGGAGGCTACACCTTC; CDR3aa: CASTPDRGEGGYTF
d_gene: .; j_gene: TRBJ2-1; v_gene: TRBV21-1; abundance: .; CDR3nt: TGTGCCAGCAGCAAGGAAGACAGACCCTCCCCTTACAATGAGCAGTTCTTC; CDR3aa: CASSKEDRPSPYNEQFF
d_gene: .; j_gene: TRBJ1-3; v_gene: TRBV14; abundance: .; CDR3nt: TGTGCCAGCAGCCAAGGTTTGAGACTCAGCTCTGGAAACACCATATATTTT; CDR3aa: CASSQGLRLSSGNTIYF
d_gene: .; j_gene: TRBJ2-3; v_gene: TRBV5-1; abundance: .; CDR3nt: TGCGCCAGCAGCTTGCTCGGACTCGGGAGCACAGATACGCAGTATTTT; CDR3aa: CASSLLGLGSTDTQYF
d_gene: TRBD1; j_gene: TRBJ2-7; v_gene: TRBV23-1; abundance: .; CDR3nt: TGCGCCAGCAGTCAACGGACAGGTACCTACGAGCAGTACTTC; CDR3aa: CASSQRTGTYEQYF
d_gene: .; j_gene: TRBJ2-1; v_gene: TRBV6-1; abundance: .; CDR3nt: TGTGCCAGCAGTGCTCAGGGAAGCCTTACAATATACTACAATGAGCAGTTCTTC; CDR3aa: CASSAQGSLTIYYNEQFF
d_gene: TRBD2; j_gene: TRBJ2-1; v_gene: TRBV5-1; abundance: .; CDR3nt: TGCGCCAGCAGCTTCAGGACTAGCGGGATCCGCGACAATGAGCAGTTCTTC; CDR3aa: CASSFRTSGIRDNEQFF
d_gene: TRBD2; j_gene: TRBJ2-1; v_gene: TRBV2; abundance: .; CDR3nt: TGTGCCATCTCAAGGGCTAGCGGGAGGGCTGAGCAGTTCTTC; CDR3aa: CAISRASGRAEQFF
d_gene: TRBD2; j_gene: TRBJ2-5; v_gene: TRBV29-1; abundance: .; CDR3nt: TGCAGCGTGGACCTAGCGGGTAGGGGAGAGACCCAGTACTTC; CDR3aa: CSVDLAGRGETQYF
d_gene: TRBD2; j_gene: TRBJ2-5; v_gene: TRBV19; abundance: once; CDR3nt: TGTGCCAGTAGTATAGGGGGGACTAGCGGGAGCAAAGAGACCCAGTACTTC; CDR3aa: CASSIGGTSGSKETQYF
d_gene: TRBD1; j_gene: TRBJ1-2; v_gene: TRBV25-1; abundance: once; CDR3nt: TGTGCCAGCAGTGAGGCCCGACAGGGAGGCTACACCTTC; CDR3aa: CASSEARQGGYTF
d_gene: TRBD1; j_gene: TRBJ2-6; v_gene: TRBV29-1; abundance: .; CDR3nt: TGCAGCGTGTCAGGGGGCTCTGGGGCCAACGTCCTGACTTTC; CDR3aa: CSVSGGSGANVLTF
d_gene: .; j_gene: TRBJ2-7; v_gene: TRBV13; abundance: .; CDR3nt: TGTGCCAGCAGCATAATCCGGGACCCCGGGGAGGTCGAGCAGTACTTC; CDR3aa: CASSIIRDPGEVEQYF
d_gene: .; j_gene: TRBJ1-2; v_gene: TRBV11-2; abundance: .; CDR3nt: TGTGCCAGCAGCTCCTGGAACAGGATGGACTATGGCTACACCTTC; CDR3aa: CASSSWNRMDYGYTF
d_gene: TRBD2; j_gene: TRBJ2-1; v_gene: TRBV7-9; abundance: .; CDR3nt: TGTGCCAGCAGCCCCAGACTAGCGGGAGAGGGTGATGAGCAGTTCTTC; CDR3aa: CASSPRLAGEGDEQFF
d_gene: TRBD1; j_gene: TRBJ1-1; v_gene: TRBV6-6; abundance: .; CDR3nt: TGTGCCAGCAGTAGGACAGGGGGCGCCCCTGAAGCTTTCTTT; CDR3aa: CASSRTGGAPEAFF
d_gene: TRBD2; j_gene: TRBJ2-1; v_gene: TRBV5-8; abundance: .; CDR3nt: TGTGCCAGCAGCTTAGGGACTAGAGGGGGGGATGAGCAGTTCTTC; CDR3aa: CASSLGTRGGDEQFF
d_gene: .; j_gene: TRBJ1-2; v_gene: TRBV18; abundance: .; CDR3nt: TGTGCCAGCTCACCCGCAGGGAACTATGGCTACACCTTC; CDR3aa: CASSPAGNYGYTF
d_gene: .; j_gene: TRBJ1-2; v_gene: TRBV7-9; abundance: few; CDR3nt: TGTGCCAGCAGCCGAGGGGGTAATGGCTACACCTTC; CDR3aa: CASSRGGNGYTF
d_gene: TRBD2; j_gene: TRBJ2-5; v_gene: TRBV6-1; abundance: .; CDR3nt: TGTGCCAGCACCATACTAGCGGGAGGGGGGGAGACCCAGTACTTC; CDR3aa: CASTILAGGGETQYF